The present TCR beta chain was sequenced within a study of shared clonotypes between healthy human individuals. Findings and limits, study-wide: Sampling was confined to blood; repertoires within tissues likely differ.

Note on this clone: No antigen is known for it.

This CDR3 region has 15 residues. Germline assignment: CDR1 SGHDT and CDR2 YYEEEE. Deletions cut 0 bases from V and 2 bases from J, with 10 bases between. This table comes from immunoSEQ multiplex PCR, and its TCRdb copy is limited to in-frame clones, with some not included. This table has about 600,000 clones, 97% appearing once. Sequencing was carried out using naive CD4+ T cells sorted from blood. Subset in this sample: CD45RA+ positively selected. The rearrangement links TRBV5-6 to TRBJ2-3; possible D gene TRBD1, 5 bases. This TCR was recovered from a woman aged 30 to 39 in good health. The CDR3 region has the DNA TGTGCCAGCAGCTTGGACAGGCCCCCCACAGATACGCAGTATTTT. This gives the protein CASSLDRPPTDTQYF.